This record looks at one T cell receptor beta chain sequence and its context. Germline assignment: CDR1 LNHDA and CDR2 SQIVND (reference sequence). The trim removed 2 bases at V and 4 bases at J, leaving 14 bases unmatched. CDR3 length: 17 amino acids. This sample was included in a study of blood T cell repertoires in COVID-19. Study-level information: COVID-19 samples collected from the United States, Italy and Spain covered acute and convalescent phases. T cells, B-cell-depleted T cells, or PBMCs provided the cDNA or gDNA that served as material.

Authors' analysis steps: Reference gene primer amplification gave estimated nucleated cell counts. Some clones are missing from TCRdb's copy, which holds only in-frame ones; the method was immunoSEQ multiplex PCR. The DNA gave D and trimming, while V, J and clone size come from that table. The table shows 90,000 to 110,000 clones, with approximately 80% occurring only once. The receptor was isolated from a woman of 80 years or more with active or convalescent COVID-19. The sequencing input was peripheral blood. The V and J genes are TRBV19 and TRBJ2-7; 7 bases line up with TRBD1. CDR3 protein: CASSISIVRDSRYEQYF. Here the CDR3 DNA reads TGTGCCAGTAGTATATCGATTGTACGGGACAGCAGATACGAGCAGTACTTC.